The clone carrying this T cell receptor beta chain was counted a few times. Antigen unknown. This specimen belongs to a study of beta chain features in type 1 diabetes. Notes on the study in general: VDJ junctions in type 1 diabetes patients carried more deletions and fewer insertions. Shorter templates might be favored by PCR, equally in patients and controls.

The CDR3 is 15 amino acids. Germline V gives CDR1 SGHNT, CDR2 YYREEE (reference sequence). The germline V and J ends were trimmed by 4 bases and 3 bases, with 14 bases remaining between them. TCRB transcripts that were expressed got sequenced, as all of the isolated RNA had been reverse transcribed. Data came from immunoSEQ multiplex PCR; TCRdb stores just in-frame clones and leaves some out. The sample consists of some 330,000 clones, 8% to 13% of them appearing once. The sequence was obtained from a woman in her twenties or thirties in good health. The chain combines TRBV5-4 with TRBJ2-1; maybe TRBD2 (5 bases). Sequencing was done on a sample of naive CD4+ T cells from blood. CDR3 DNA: TGTGCCAGCAGCCCCTACGACTATTACTACAATGAGCAGTTCTTC. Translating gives CASSPYDYYYNEQFF.